The source of this T cell receptor beta chain is a study of blood T cell repertoires in COVID-19. Study-level background: T cells, B-cell-depleted T cells, or PBMCs supplied cDNA or gDNA.

In the source study's methods: Estimated nucleated cell counts came from reference gene primer amplification. Produced via immunoSEQ multiplex PCR; TCRdb's table is partial and in-frame only. V, J and clone size are those of that table, while D and trimming were read from the DNA. The data hold 300,000 to 400,000 clones, with about nine tenths observed a single time. Sequencing was performed on PBMCs or T cells enriched from blood (not recorded which). This TCR was sampled from a man aged 60 to 75 who had recovered from COVID-19.

In DNA form, the CDR3 reads TGTGCCAGCAGCTTAGCAGGGCAGAATGAAAAACTGTTTTTT. Protein sequence: CASSLAGQNEKLFF. V is TRBV11-2 and J is TRBJ1-4; perhaps TRBD1 as D (5 bases). The CDR3 has 14 amino acids. With 1 base removed from V and 5 bases from J, the gap between germline ends came to 8 bases. CDR1 SGHAT and CDR2 FQNNGV come from the germline V gene.